This TCR beta chain was identified during a study of blood T cell repertoires in COVID-19. Study information: Collection of acute and convalescent COVID-19 samples took place in the United States, Italy and Spain.

Only in-frame clones appear in the TCRdb table, and some are missing; sequencing was by immunoSEQ multiplex PCR. The table records tens of thousands of clones, roughly 88% of them present only once. Enrollment of patients from Seattle took place during active infection, with longitudinal follow-up. Sequencing was performed on peripheral blood. The sequence came from a man aged 55-75 years with COVID-19, enrolled during active disease.

The CDR3 bases are TGTGCCAGCAGTGAAGCGGGGGGGATTGCGGCTTTCTTC. Translating gives CASSEAGGIAAFF. The chain recombines TRBV6-1 with TRBJ2-1; 7 bases match TRBD2. From germline, CDR1 is MNHNS and CDR2 SASEGT. This CDR3 is built from 13 residues. The V and J ends lost 0 bases and 16 bases, in that order; junction bases with no gene match: 9.